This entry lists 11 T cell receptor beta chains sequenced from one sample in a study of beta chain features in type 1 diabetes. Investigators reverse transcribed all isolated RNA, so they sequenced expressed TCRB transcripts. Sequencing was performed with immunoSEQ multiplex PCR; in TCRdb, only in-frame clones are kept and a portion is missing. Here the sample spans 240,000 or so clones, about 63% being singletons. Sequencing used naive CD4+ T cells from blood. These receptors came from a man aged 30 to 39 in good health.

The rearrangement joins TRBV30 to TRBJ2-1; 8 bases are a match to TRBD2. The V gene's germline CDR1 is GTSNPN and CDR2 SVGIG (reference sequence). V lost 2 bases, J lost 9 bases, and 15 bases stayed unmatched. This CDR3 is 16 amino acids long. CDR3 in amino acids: CAWSFTSGPSRSEQFF. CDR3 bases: TGTGCCTGGAGTTTCACTAGCGGCCCCAGCAGGAGTGAGCAGTTCTTC.

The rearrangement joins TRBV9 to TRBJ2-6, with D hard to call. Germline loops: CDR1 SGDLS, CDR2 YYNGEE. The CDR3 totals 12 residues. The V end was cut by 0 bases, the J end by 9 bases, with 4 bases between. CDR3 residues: CASSVDDNVLTF. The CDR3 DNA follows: TGTGCCAGCAGCGTAGATGACAACGTCCTGACTTTC.

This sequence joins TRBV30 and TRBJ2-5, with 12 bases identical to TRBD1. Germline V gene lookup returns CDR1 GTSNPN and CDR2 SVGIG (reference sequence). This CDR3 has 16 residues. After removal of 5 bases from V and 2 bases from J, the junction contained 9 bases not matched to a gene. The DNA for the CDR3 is TGTGCCTGGTCTCCGGGACAGGGGGCAGGTCAAGAGACCCAGTACTTC. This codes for CAWSPGQGAGQETQYF.

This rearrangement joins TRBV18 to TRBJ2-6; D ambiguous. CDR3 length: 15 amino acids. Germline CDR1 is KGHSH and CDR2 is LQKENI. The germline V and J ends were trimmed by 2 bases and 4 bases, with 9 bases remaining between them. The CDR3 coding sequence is TGTGCCAGCTCACCAGGGAATTCCGGGGCCAACGTCCTGACTTTC. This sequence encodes CASSPGNSGANVLTF.

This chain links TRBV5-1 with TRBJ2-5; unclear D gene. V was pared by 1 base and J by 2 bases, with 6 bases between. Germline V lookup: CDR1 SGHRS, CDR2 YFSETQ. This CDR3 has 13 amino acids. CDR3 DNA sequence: TGCGCCAGCAGCTTGACAGCTCAAGAGACCCAGTACTTC. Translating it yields CASSLTAQETQYF.

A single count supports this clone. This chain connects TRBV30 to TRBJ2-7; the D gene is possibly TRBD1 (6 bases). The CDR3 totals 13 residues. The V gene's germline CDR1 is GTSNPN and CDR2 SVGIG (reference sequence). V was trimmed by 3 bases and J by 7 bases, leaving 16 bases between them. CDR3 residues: CAWSRRDMGEQYF. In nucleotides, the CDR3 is TGTGCCTGGAGCCGCCGGGACATGGGGGAGCAGTACTTC. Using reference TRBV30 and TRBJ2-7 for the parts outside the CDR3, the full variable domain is SQTIHQWPATLVQPVGSPLSLECTVEGTSNPNLYWYRQAAGRGLQLLFYSVGIGQISSEVPQNLSASRPQDRQFILSSKKLLLSDSGFYLCAWSRRDMGEQYFGPGTRLTVT.

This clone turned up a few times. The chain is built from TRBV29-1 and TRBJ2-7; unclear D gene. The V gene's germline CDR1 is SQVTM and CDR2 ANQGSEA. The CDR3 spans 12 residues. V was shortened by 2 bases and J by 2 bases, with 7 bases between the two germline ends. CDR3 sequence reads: CSVERGTYEQYF. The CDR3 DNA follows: TGCAGCGTTGAACGTGGGACCTACGAGCAGTACTTC.

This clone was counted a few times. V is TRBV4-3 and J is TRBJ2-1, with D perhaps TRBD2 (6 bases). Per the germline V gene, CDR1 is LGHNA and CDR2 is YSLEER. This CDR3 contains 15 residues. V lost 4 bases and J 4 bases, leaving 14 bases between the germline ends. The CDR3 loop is CASSLSGPGYNEQFF. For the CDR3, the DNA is TGCGCCAGCAGCCTGAGCGGGCCGGGGTACAATGAGCAGTTCTTC.

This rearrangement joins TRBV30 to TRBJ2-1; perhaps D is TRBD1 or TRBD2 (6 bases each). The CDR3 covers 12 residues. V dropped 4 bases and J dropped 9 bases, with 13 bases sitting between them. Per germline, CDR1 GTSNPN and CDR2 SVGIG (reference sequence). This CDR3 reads CAWTEGGIEQFF. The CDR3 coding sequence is TGTGCCTGGACCGAGGGGGGTATTGAGCAGTTCTTC.

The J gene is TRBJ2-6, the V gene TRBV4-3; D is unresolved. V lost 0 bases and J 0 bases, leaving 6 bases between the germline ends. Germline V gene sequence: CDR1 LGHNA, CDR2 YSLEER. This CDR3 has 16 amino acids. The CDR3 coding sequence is TGCGCCAGCAGCCAAGAGTTCGGCTCTGGGGCCAACGTCCTGACTTTC. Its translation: CASSQEFGSGANVLTF.

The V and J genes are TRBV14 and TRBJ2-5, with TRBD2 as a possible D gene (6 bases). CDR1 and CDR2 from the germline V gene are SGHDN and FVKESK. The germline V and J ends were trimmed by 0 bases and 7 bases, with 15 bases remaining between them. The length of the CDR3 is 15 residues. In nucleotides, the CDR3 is TGTGCCAGCAGCCAAGATAGCGGCGGTATTTTGACCCAGTACTTC. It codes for CASSQDSGGILTQYF. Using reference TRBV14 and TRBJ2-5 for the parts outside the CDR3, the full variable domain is EAGVTQFPSHSVIEKGQTVTLRCDPISGHDNLYWYRRVMGKEIKFLLHFVKESKQDESGMPNNRFLAERTGGTYSTLKVQPAELEDSGVYFCASSQDSGGILTQYFGPGTRLLVL.